Listed below are T cell receptor beta chains from one sample, sequenced in a study of cytomegalovirus exposure and HLA in healthy donors. Measured with immunoSEQ multiplex PCR; TCRdb has only the in-frame clones, and not every one. The sample lists roughly 250,000 clones; around 85% were seen once. The sequencing input was PBMCs. Receptor source: a woman aged 30 to 39 in good health and CMV-seropositive. Each CDR3 is given with its conserved first and last residue. D genes are given only for firm matches. Clone sizes are given selectively: once, few, many, or a class where the clone is expanded.

cdr3_aa,cdr3_nt,j_call,clone_size,v_call,d_call
CSVIDRGDYEQYF,TGCAGCGTCATTGACAGGGGAGATTACGAGCAGTACTTC,TRBJ2-7,.,TRBV29-1,TRBD1
CAWSAGTSVDEQFF,TGTGCCTGGAGTGCTGGGACTAGCGTGGATGAGCAGTTCTTC,TRBJ2-1,.,TRBV30,TRBD2
CASHRGIYGYTF,TGTGCCAGCCACAGGGGAATCTATGGCTACACCTTC,TRBJ1-2,.,TRBV28,TRBD1
CSVGQGSGTGELFF,TGCAGCGTTGGTCAGGGTTCGGGCACCGGGGAGCTGTTTTTT,TRBJ2-2,.,TRBV29-1,.
CASSLGAAGGETQYF,TGTGCCAGCAGCTTAGGAGCGGCCGGGGGGGAGACCCAGTACTTC,TRBJ2-5,.,TRBV7-7,TRBD2
CASSRALAGGPGVKTQYF,TGTGCCAGTAGTCGAGCACTAGCGGGAGGGCCGGGGGTGAAGACCCAGTACTTC,TRBJ2-5,.,TRBV19,TRBD2
CASSPKNGLSTEAFF,TGTGCTAGCAGCCCCAAGAACGGGTTGAGCACTGAAGCTTTCTTT,TRBJ1-1,.,TRBV7-7,.
CASSPDRVRGELFF,TGTGCCAGCAGCCCGGACAGGGTCCGCGGGGAGCTGTTTTTT,TRBJ2-2,few,TRBV5-4,TRBD1
CSVEEAGQPQHF,TGCAGCGTTGAAGAGGCGGGGCAGCCCCAGCATTTT,TRBJ1-5,.,TRBV29-1,.
CASSKVQGNPYEQYF,TGCGCCAGCAGCAAGGTACAGGGGAATCCCTACGAGCAGTACTTC,TRBJ2-7,.,TRBV4-1,TRBD1
CASSLWASSYNEQFF,TGTGCCAGCAGTTTATGGGCTAGCAGCTACAATGAGCAGTTCTTC,TRBJ2-1,.,TRBV28,.
CASISREGGETQYF,TGTGCCAGCATTTCCAGGGAGGGAGGGGAGACCCAGTACTTC,TRBJ2-5,.,TRBV2,TRBD2
CASSRGSGWGVNTEAFF,TGTGCCAGCTCACGGGGGTCCGGATGGGGGGTGAACACTGAAGCTTTCTTT,TRBJ1-1,.,TRBV18,.
CAWSLSGGPFSGYTF,TGTGCCTGGAGTCTCTCAGGGGGCCCATTCTCTGGCTACACCTTC,TRBJ1-2,once,TRBV30,TRBD1
CASSYQTGAVAEAFF,TGTGCCAGCAGCTACCAAACAGGGGCGGTCGCTGAAGCTTTCTTT,TRBJ1-1,.,TRBV6-6,TRBD1
CASSVLGQGYEQYF,TGTGCCAGCAGTGTTCTTGGACAGGGTTACGAGCAGTACTTC,TRBJ2-7,.,TRBV2,TRBD1
CASSLQANTGELFF,TGCGCCAGCAGCTTGCAGGCGAACACCGGGGAGCTGTTTTTT,TRBJ2-2,.,TRBV5-1,.
CASSPQQDGGEAFF,TGTGCCAGCAGTCCACAACAGGACGGGGGTGAAGCTTTCTTT,TRBJ1-1,.,TRBV6-5,.
CASSFNPERESGIQYF,TGTGCCAGCAGCTTTAACCCCGAGCGGGAGAGCGGCATTCAGTACTTC,TRBJ2-4,few,TRBV13,TRBD2
CASSPGQSTGNTIYF,TGTGCCAGCAGCCCCGGACAGTCCACTGGAAACACCATATATTTT,TRBJ1-3,once,TRBV4-2,.
CAWSVAGVGATQYF,TGTGCCTGGAGTGTAGCGGGAGTAGGCGCTACGCAGTATTTT,TRBJ2-3,.,TRBV30,TRBD2
CASSLLGGYEQYF,TGTGCCAGCAGTTTGTTAGGGGGCTACGAGCAGTACTTC,TRBJ2-7,.,TRBV27,.
CSVVQGVTGELFF,TGCAGCGTTGTACAGGGAGTCACCGGGGAGCTGTTTTTT,TRBJ2-2,once,TRBV29-1,.
CASSKTRAAGNTIYF,TGTGCCAGCAGCAAAACTAGGGCTGCGGGAAACACCATATATTTT,TRBJ1-3,.,TRBV7-9,.
CASSRGTAYEQYF,TGTGCCAGCAGTCGCGGGACTGCCTACGAGCAGTACTTC,TRBJ2-7,few,TRBV27,.
CAWSVEVSNQPQHF,TGTGCCTGGAGTGTAGAGGTGAGCAATCAGCCCCAGCATTTT,TRBJ1-5,.,TRBV30,.
CASSFFRDSTTDTQYF,TGTGCCAGCTCATTCTTCCGGGACAGCACCACAGATACGCAGTATTTT,TRBJ2-3,.,TRBV18,TRBD1
CASSPREALHETQYF,TGCGCCAGCAGTCCCCGGGAGGCCCTCCACGAGACCCAGTACTTC,TRBJ2-5,.,TRBV5-1,TRBD2
CASSVGLAETANTGELFF,TGTGCCAGCAGTGTAGGACTAGCGGAAACCGCGAACACCGGGGAGCTGTTTTTT,TRBJ2-2,.,TRBV2,TRBD2